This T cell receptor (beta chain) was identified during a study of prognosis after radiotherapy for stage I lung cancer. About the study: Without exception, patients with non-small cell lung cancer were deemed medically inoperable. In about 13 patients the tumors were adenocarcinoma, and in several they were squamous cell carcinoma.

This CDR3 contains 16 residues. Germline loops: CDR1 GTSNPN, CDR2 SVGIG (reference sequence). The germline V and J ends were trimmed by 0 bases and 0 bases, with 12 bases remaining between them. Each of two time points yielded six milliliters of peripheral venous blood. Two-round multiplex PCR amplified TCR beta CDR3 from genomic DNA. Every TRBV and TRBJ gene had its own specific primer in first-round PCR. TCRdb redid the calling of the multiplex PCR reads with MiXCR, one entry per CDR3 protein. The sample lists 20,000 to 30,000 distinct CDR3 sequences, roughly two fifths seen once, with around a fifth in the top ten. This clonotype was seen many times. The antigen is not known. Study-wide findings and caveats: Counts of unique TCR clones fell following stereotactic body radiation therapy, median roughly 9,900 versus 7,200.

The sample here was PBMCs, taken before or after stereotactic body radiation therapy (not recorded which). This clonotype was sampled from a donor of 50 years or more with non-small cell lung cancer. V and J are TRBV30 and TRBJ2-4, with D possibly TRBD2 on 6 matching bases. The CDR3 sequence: CAWSVQWTIAKNIQYF. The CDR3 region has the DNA TGTGCCTGGAGTGTACAGTGGACTATAGCCAAAAACATTCAGTACTTC.